This T cell receptor beta chain was identified during a study of T cell changes during pregnancy in multiple sclerosis. Here immunoSEQ multiplex PCR was the method, and the copy in TCRdb shows in-frame clones only, minus some. There are some 60,000 clones in the sample; around 90% occur only once, and 3.5% to 4.5% lies in the top ten. V shed 4 bases and J shed 0 bases, with 19 bases lying between them. The CDR3 extends over 17 amino acids. Germline CDR1 is MGHRA and CDR2 is YSYEKL. The sequencing here drew on peripheral blood, taken after pregnancy. This TCR was recovered from a female donor in good health, enrolled as a control in a pregnancy study. The chain joins TRBV4-1 to TRBJ2-7; weak D call: TRBD1 (5 bases). The CDR3 sequence is CASSLAPSRALSYEQYF. As DNA, the CDR3 is TGCGCCAGCAGCCTCGCCCCTTCCAGGGCCCTCTCCTACGAGCAGTACTTC.